The rows below give T cell receptor beta chains drawn from one sample of a study of T cell changes during pregnancy in multiple sclerosis. Sequenced by immunoSEQ multiplex PCR; TCRdb stores in-frame clones only, minus some. The sample lists tens of thousands of clones, 90% to 95% seen once, with less than 4.5% in the top ten. The material was CD8+ T cells from peripheral blood mononuclear cells, obtained in the second trimester of pregnancy. The receptors stem from a female donor with multiple sclerosis, enrolled in a pregnancy study. Both conserved end residues are part of each CDR3. The D gene is left open where the match is weak. The size field is filled for only some rows; it gives once, few, many or a size class.

TRBJ2-7,NA,NA,14,TRBV28,TGTGCCAGCAGTTTATCCTCTTCCGGGGACGAGCAGTACTTC,CASSLSSSGDEQYF
TRBJ2-1,NA,TRBD2,20,TRBV29-1,TGCAGCGTTGGCCCCCCGACTAGCGGGGGCCTTACGGTTATCTACAATGAGCAGTTCTTC,CSVGPPTSGGLTVIYNEQFF
TRBJ2-5,NA,NA,15,TRBV7-9,TGTGCCAGCAGGTCAGGTGGAAGGTACCAAGAGACCCAGTACTTC,CASRSGGRYQETQYF
TRBJ2-7,NA,NA,12,TRBV7-9,TGTGCCAGCAGCTTTTCCTACTACGAGCAGTACTTC,CASSFSYYEQYF
TRBJ1-2,NA,TRBD1,16,TRBV4-2,TGTGCCAGCAGCCAAGAGAGAGGACAGGGGAACTATGGCTACACCTTC,CASSQERGQGNYGYTF
TRBJ2-7,once,TRBD1,14,TRBV28,TGTGCCAGCAGTCCCGGGACAGGGGCCTACGAGCAGTACTTC,CASSPGTGAYEQYF
TRBJ2-7,once,TRBD1,15,TRBV7-2,TGTGCCAGCAGCTCCGGGACAGGGGGAAACTACGAGCAGTACTTC,CASSSGTGGNYEQYF
TRBJ2-7,NA,NA,13,TRBV7-3,TGTGCCAGCAGCTTATCTCAGGGATCCGAGCAGTACTTC,CASSLSQGSEQYF
TRBJ2-1,few,NA,14,TRBV9,TGTGCCAGCAGAGGGGGGGATGAGATTTTTGAGCAGTTCTTC,CASRGGDEIFEQFF
TRBJ1-3,NA,TRBD1,15,TRBV4-3,TGCGCCAGCAGCCCAGGGGGCGCACCCGGAAACACCATATATTTT,CASSPGGAPGNTIYF
TRBJ2-7,NA,TRBD2,17,TRBV5-5,TGTGCCAGCAGCTTGGTCAGTTGGACTAGCGGCCAATACGAGCAGTACTTC,CASSLVSWTSGQYEQYF
TRBJ1-4,NA,NA,15,TRBV6-1,TGTGCCAGCAGTGAAGCGCCGGCGGGGAATGAAAAACTGTTTTTT,CASSEAPAGNEKLFF
TRBJ2-7,NA,TRBD1,19,TRBV11-2,TGTGCCAGCAGCTTACCCCGGGACAGGGGAAGTACCTATACCTACGAGCAGTACTTC,CASSLPRDRGSTYTYEQYF
TRBJ1-4,NA,TRBD1,16,TRBV7-9,TGTGCCAGCCTGCCAGGGGGTGGGGCAACTAATGAAAAACTGTTTTTT,CASLPGGGATNEKLFF
TRBJ2-1,once,TRBD2,13,TRBV29-1,TGCAGCGTTTTAGCGGGAGCCTACAATGAGCAGTTCTTC,CSVLAGAYNEQFF
TRBJ1-2,NA,NA,14,TRBV25-1,TGTGCCAGCAGTGAAACCTCCTGGGGGGTCGGCTACACCTTC,CASSETSWGVGYTF
TRBJ1-2,NA,TRBD1,13,TRBV7-3,TGTGCCAGCAGCCCGGGACAGGGTGTAGGCTACACCTTC,CASSPGQGVGYTF
TRBJ1-1,NA,NA,15,TRBV29-1,TGCAGCGTTCCCTTCAGGGGCTATTCGGACACTGAAGCTTTCTTT,CSVPFRGYSDTEAFF
TRBJ1-5,NA,NA,14,TRBV7-8,TGTGCCAGCAGCTTGGAGGGCGGGGTGGCGCCCCAGCATTTT,CASSLEGGVAPQHF
TRBJ1-1,NA,TRBD1,16,TRBV6-5,TGTGCCAGCAGTTACTCGATCGGGCAGGGGGGCACTGAAGCTTTCTTT,CASSYSIGQGGTEAFF
TRBJ2-7,few,TRBD1,15,TRBV5-1,TGCGCCAGCAGCTTGGCCGCGACAGGGTTGTACGAGCAGTACTTC,CASSLAATGLYEQYF
TRBJ1-1,NA,NA,14,TRBV5-1,TGCGCCAGCAGCTGGACAGTCAAAAACACTGAAGCTTTCTTT,CASSWTVKNTEAFF
TRBJ2-1,NA,NA,15,TRBV9,TGTGCCAGCAGCGTATCAGGGAACTCCTACAATGAGCAGTTCTTC,CASSVSGNSYNEQFF
TRBJ2-7,NA,TRBD1,17,TRBV4-1,TGCGCCAGCAGCCAAGAGCCAGGGACAGGGGACTCCTACGAGCAGTACTTC,CASSQEPGTGDSYEQYF
TRBJ1-5,NA,NA,14,TRBV7-6,TGTGCCAGCAGTCTAGGAAGGAGCAATCAGCCCCAGCATTTT,CASSLGRSNQPQHF
TRBJ2-7,NA,TRBD1,15,TRBV5-6,TGTGCCAGCAGCATGGGACAGGGGCTCAGCGACGAGCAGTACTTC,CASSMGQGLSDEQYF
TRBJ2-6,NA,NA,17,TRBV4-2,TGTGCCAGCAGCCAAGGAGGTCCCTCCAACGGGGCCAACGTCCTGACTTTC,CASSQGGPSNGANVLTF